Sequencing of this T cell receptor (beta chain) was carried out in a study of shared clonotypes between healthy human individuals (dated by TCRdb to the early 2020s). A note on the overall study: A few men and two women, aged 18 to 49 years, made up the cohort. To estimate repertoire size and how much clonotypes are shared between individuals, the study performed deep sequencing of blood TCR repertoires from five healthy adults. Libraries were prepared and TCR repertoires were sequenced by different laboratories using diverse techniques, in order to increase sequencing depth and limit assay-specific biases. Leukapheresis yielded between about 0.94 and 9.5 billion PBMCs per donor. Overall study results and their limits: The small number of donors limited the genetic and exposure-history diversity represented. Sampling was limited to blood, and TCR repertoires in tissue likely differ from TCR repertoires in blood. Based on pairwise subsampling, the degree of clonotype sharing among donors was expected to be affected by sequencing depth.

The donors were healthy, HIV-negative adults who had no recently reported acute infections or vaccinations. Only Caucasian adults living in Nashville, Tennessee, USA were represented among the donors. For unsorted samples, some 90 million PBMCs were counted and genomic DNA was extracted with the QIAamp DNA Blood Mini kit. Blood was collected by leukapheresis, and PBMCs were isolated by Ficoll-Histopaque density gradient centrifugation and then cryopreserved in liquid nitrogen vapor phase. Worth noting for this clone: Its antigen is still unknown. No clone much larger than this one lies a single base away; base qualities are absent.

TCR CDR3 regions were amplified from genomic DNA by multiplex PCR using the deep immunoSEQ assay. Extracted genomic DNA from each cell subset was spread evenly across all wells of several immunoSEQ 96-well plates, with each plate serving as a replicate. For unsorted PBMC, each replicate PCR was loaded with 250 to 300 ng genomic DNA, equivalent to about 30,000 T cell genomes. Unsorted PBMC genomic DNA was sequenced across ten immunoSEQ deep assay plates. The purified libraries were quantified using a Qubit 3.0 fluorometer, sized with a Bioanalyzer 2100, and then quantified again using the KAPA Library Quantification kit. A separate single-read 150-cycle Illumina NextSeq 550 flow cell was used to sequence each immunoSEQ 96-well plate. In the paper's pipeline: The immunoSEQ output contained only junctional sequences without quality scores, so filtering could not match that applied to full-length reads. Sequences were annotated with PyIR, a Python wrapper for IgBLAST v1.9, and V/J genes and CDR3 were assigned using IMGT germline references. Reads were removed for weak V/J assignments (E-value above 1e-6), missing CDR3, stop codons, out-of-frame junctions, or ambiguous translated residues. V3J clonotypes were defined as sequences sharing the same inferred V gene, J gene, and CDR3 amino acid sequence. Percentage overlap between repertoires was calculated by dividing the number of shared unique clonotypes by the size of the smaller repertoire. Richness of each repertoire was evaluated using RTK rarefaction, the Chao1 estimator, and Recon v2.1 estimates of unobserved clonotypes. TCRdb holds this immuneACCESS table with in-frame rearrangements only. Some clones are missing; in checked studies, unresolved V genes explain under half, and the rest has no known cause. Clone size and the V and J calls come from that table; the DNA yielded D and trimming. The sample has fewer than 700,000 clones on record, around 80% of them singletons. The biggest ten clones account for about 11% of the sample.

The material sequenced was PBMCs. The sequence was obtained from a woman in her thirties or forties in good health. Some clones in this sample may be carry-over from other donors' samples.

This receptor has the CDR3 CAWTSGRAWDTQYF. The DNA is as follows: TGTGCCTGGACCAGCGGGAGGGCGTGGGATACGCAGTATTTT. Recombination joined TRBV30 with TRBJ2-3, with 10 central nucleotides matching TRBD2. Based on the germline V gene (reference sequence), the CDR1 and CDR2 sequences are GTSNPN and SVGIG. Unmatched junction bases come to 7, with V trimmed by 4 bases and J by 6 bases. The CDR3 measures 14 amino acids from cysteine to phenylalanine. The CDR3 DNA has 42 bases and is translated from base 1.